The next 20 T cell receptor beta chains were all read from a single sample in a study of radiotherapy plus CTLA-4 blockade in lung cancer. Some clones are missing from TCRdb's copy, which holds only in-frame ones; the method was immunoSEQ multiplex PCR. The sample comprises approximately 28,000 clones, about 80% of which are singletons, and over 15% rests with the top ten. The source material was peripheral blood, sampled from a patient treated with radiotherapy plus ipilimumab. The origin of the receptors is a human donor with non-small cell lung cancer that progressed on radiotherapy plus ipilimumab.

The chain recombines TRBV9 with TRBJ2-7; 8 positions match TRBD1. V lost 3 bases and J lost 0; bases outside the gene matches: 5. Looked up from germline, CDR1 is SGDLS and CDR2 is YYNGEE. The CDR3 has 15 amino acids. The DNA of the CDR3 is TGTGCCAGCAGCGCGGGACAGGCGTTCTCCTACGAGCAGTACTTC. As protein: CASSAGQAFSYEQYF.

This clone was found a few times. The rearrangement links TRBV19 to TRBJ2-5; possibly TRBD2 for D (6 bases). Germline V CDR1 and CDR2: LNHDA, SQIVND (reference sequence). V was clipped by 3 bases and J by 2 bases, with 16 bases between them. This CDR3 contains 16 residues. The CDR3 DNA is TGTGCCAGTAGTATCTTCGGGGGATGGGAGCAAGAGACCCAGTACTTC. Translating gives CASSIFGGWEQETQYF.

The V call is TRBV10-3, the J call TRBJ2-7; TRBD1 matches at 9 bases. The CDR3 runs to 16 residues. The junction had 6 bases not matched to a gene; V was cut back by 0 bases and J by 3 bases. From germline, CDR1 is ENHRY and CDR2 SYGVKD. CDR3 DNA sequence: TGTGCCATCAGTGAGTCCCCCGGGACAGGGTTCTACGAGCAGTACTTC. Residues: CAISESPGTGFYEQYF.

This CDR3 reads CASSERLAGGPIQETQYF. CDR3 DNA: TGTGCCAGCAGTGAACGGCTAGCGGGAGGCCCTATTCAAGAGACCCAGTACTTC. The chain carries TRBV6-1 and TRBJ2-5, with 11 bases that match TRBD2. In germline, CDR1 is MNHNS, CDR2 SASEGT. CDR3 length equals 18 residues. Germline trimming cut 2 bases from V and 2 bases from J; bases unmatched to any gene: 10.

The chain employs TRBV11-2 and TRBJ2-2; a possible D gene is TRBD2 (6 bases). The CDR3 has 14 amino acids. Per the germline V gene, CDR1 is SGHAT and CDR2 is FQNNGV. Trimming pared 6 bases from V and 5 bases from J, leaving 13 bases between. For the CDR3, the DNA is TGTGCCAGCAGACCGACCGGGGGAACCGGGGAGCTGTTTTTT. Its translation is CASRPTGGTGELFF.

Only a few counts were recorded for this clone. The rearrangement links TRBV18 to TRBJ2-2; the D is unclear. The CDR3 is made up of 12 amino acids. Trimming removed 2 bases from V and 6 bases from J, with 4 bases in between. CDR1 and CDR2 from the germline V gene are KGHSH and LQKENI. CDR3 protein: CASSPVAGELFF. CDR3 DNA: TGTGCCAGCTCACCAGTGGCCGGGGAGCTGTTTTTT. Based on the CDR3 plus reference TRBV18 and TRBJ2-2, the full variable domain is NAGVMQNPRHLVRRRGQEARLRCSPMKGHSHVYWYRQLPEEGLKFMVYLQKENIIDESGMPKERFSAEFPKEGPSILRIQQVVRGDSAAYFCASSPVAGELFFGEGSRLTVL.

This clone was recorded once. V usage is TRBV7-9 and J usage is TRBJ2-7, with D possibly matching TRBD1 (5 bases). This CDR3 region has 14 residues. CDR1 is SEHNR, CDR2 FQNEAQ, per germline (reference sequence). Trimming removed 5 bases at V and 5 bases at J, with 16 bases between. As DNA, the CDR3 is TGTGCCAGCAGCACGGACACCTGGCAAAACGAGCAGTACTTC. It is translated as CASSTDTWQNEQYF.

This clone was picked up a small number of times. The chain recombines TRBV5-6 with TRBJ1-1; TRBD1 is a possible D gene (6 bases). CDR3 length: 18 amino acids. The germline CDR1 and CDR2 sequences are SGHDT and YYEEEE. V was shortened by 1 base and J by 1 base, with 20 bases between the two germline ends. This chain's CDR3 is CASSLMLDTGGGNTEAFF. DNA for the CDR3: TGTGCCAGCAGCTTGATGCTCGATACCGGGGGCGGGAACACTGAAGCTTTCTTT.

The chain uses TRBV20-1 and TRBJ2-1, with no clear D. Trimming took off 6 bases at V and 6 bases at J, with 9 bases between the two ends. There are 11 residues in the CDR3. Germline CDR1 is DFQATT and CDR2 is SNEGSKA (reference sequence). The CDR3 nucleotides are TGCAGTGCCAATGACCGCAATGAGCAGTTCTTC. This sequence encodes CSANDRNEQFF.

The chain links TRBV2 to TRBJ2-5, with D perhaps given as TRBD1 or TRBD2 (5 bases each). Trimming pared 7 bases from V and 2 bases from J, leaving 8 bases between. The CDR3 has 12 residues. Germline CDR1 and CDR2: SNHLY and FYNNEI. CDR3 sequence reads: CASKGSQETQYF. In DNA, the CDR3 is TGTGCCAGCAAGGGGAGTCAAGAGACCCAGTACTTC.

In regard to this clone: No DNA is shown, since the ends of the CDR3 on it are uncertain; the CDR3 is the one TCRdb lists. The chain couples TRBV1 to TRBJ2-2; the table calls TRBD1, which could not be checked here. TRBV1 is noted as a pseudogene. Both ends counted, the CDR3 spans 19 residues. The CDR3 sequence: CTSNQVGTGNRSGTGELFF.

The chain joins TRBV4-3 to TRBJ1-1, with D uncertain. Looked up from germline, CDR1 is LGHNA and CDR2 is YSLEER. The CDR3 is 13 residues long. The ends were cut back, 0 bases at V and 9 bases at J, with 11 bases in the middle. CDR3 protein: CASSQEMVDQAFF. The CDR3 region has the DNA TGCGCCAGCAGCCAAGAGATGGTAGACCAAGCTTTCTTT.

The rearrangement joins TRBV7-9 to TRBJ1-1; TRBD1 aligns across 7 bases. The V gene's germline CDR1 is SEHNR and CDR2 FQNEAQ (reference sequence). V shed 1 base and J 3 bases; nucleotides not matched to a gene: 11. CDR3 length equals 17 residues. The CDR3 region is CASSLDGLKGAHTEAFF. CDR3 coding DNA: TGTGCCAGCAGCTTAGACGGCCTCAAGGGGGCCCACACTGAAGCTTTCTTT.

The chain is built from TRBV10-2 and TRBJ1-4; D is possibly TRBD1 (6 bases). V was pared by 3 bases and J by 11 bases, with 13 bases between. Germline lookup yields CDR1 WSHSY and CDR2 SAAADI. The CDR3 length is 13 residues. This CDR3 is CASSDRGNGKLFF. The CDR3 nucleotides read TGCGCCAGCAGTGACAGGGGTAATGGGAAACTGTTTTTT.

The rearrangement joins TRBV2 to TRBJ2-1; 9 bases match TRBD1. The V segment lost 4 bases and the J segment 7 bases; nucleotides outside the gene matches: 5. CDR3 length: 14 residues. The V gene's germline CDR1 is SNHLY and CDR2 FYNNEI. This CDR3 reads CASSAGQGGNEQFF. The CDR3 coding sequence is TGTGCCAGCAGTGCGGGACAGGGAGGGAATGAGCAGTTCTTC.

The chain has TRBV7-8 and TRBJ2-1; D is perhaps TRBD2 (7 bases). Germline CDR1 reads SGHVS; CDR2 reads FQNEAQ. The V end lost 5 bases, the J end lost 6 bases, and 17 bases lay between the germline ends. The CDR3 sequence is 15 residues long. DNA of the CDR3: TGTGCCAGCAGCGTTGGGGGGGCAGGGGTCAATGAGCAGTTCTTC. Translation: CASSVGGAGVNEQFF.

This clone was observed a single time. The CDR3 spells CASSPQGRRPNTGELFF. The CDR3 coding sequence is TGTGCCAGCTCACCCCAGGGTCGGAGGCCGAACACCGGGGAGCTGTTTTTT. V gene TRBV18 combines with J gene TRBJ2-2; TRBD1 or TRBD2 may be the D gene (5 bases each). Germline V gene sequence: CDR1 KGHSH, CDR2 LQKENI. Trimming took off 3 bases at V and 0 bases at J, with 14 bases between the two ends. This CDR3 has 17 amino acids.

This chain connects TRBV5-1 to TRBJ1-1; D unresolved. The germline V and J ends were trimmed by 2 bases and 5 bases, with 7 bases remaining between them. The CDR3 extends over 12 amino acids. Germline assignment: CDR1 SGHRS and CDR2 YFSETQ. Written as DNA, the CDR3 is TGCGCCAGCAGCTTCGGCGAGACTGAAGCTTTCTTT. Residues: CASSFGETEAFF.

This chain joins TRBV19 and TRBJ1-5; no firm D call. Germline V lookup: CDR1 LNHDA, CDR2 SQIVND (reference sequence). CDR3 size: 14 residues. Trimming pared 3 bases from V and 6 bases from J, leaving 12 bases between. This CDR3 reads CASSITGEGQPQHF. The CDR3 DNA sequence: TGTGCCAGTAGTATCACCGGGGAGGGTCAGCCCCAGCATTTT.

In its sample, this clone was seen a few times. The genes are TRBV5-1 and TRBJ1-1; possible D gene TRBD1, 5 bases. Germline V lookup: CDR1 SGHRS, CDR2 YFSETQ. The V and J ends lost 4 bases and 3 bases respectively, with 10 bases between them. The CDR3 is made up of 13 amino acids. The CDR3 loop reads CASSTPGYTEAFF. The CDR3 DNA follows: TGCGCCAGCAGCACCCCAGGGTACACTGAAGCTTTCTTT.